This paragraph covers one T cell receptor (beta chain) sequence. Its antigen is not identified. This sample stems from a study of cytomegalovirus exposure and HLA in healthy donors. Findings of the study overall: Sequences of the TCR beta chain were said to predict the HLA-A and HLA-B alleles of most subjects accurately. Reports indicated that the classifier achieved high specificity and sensitivity in diagnosing cytomegalovirus status. A missense DCLRE1C variant was associated with V- and J-gene trimming of TCR beta chains in a later analysis, and an independent cohort replicated the association. The number of N-insertions in an Asian-associated ancestry cluster was reportedly below the 666-donor mean in a later analysis.

PCR employed 60 Vbeta and 13 Jbeta primers. The protocol was immunoSEQ multiplex PCR, while the TCRdb copy is restricted to in-frame clones and leaves out a portion. The sample lists 52,000 or so clones; about three quarters were seen once. The CDR3 sequence is 17 residues long. Germline lookup yields CDR1 LGHNA and CDR2 YNFKEQ. V lost 0 bases to trimming and J lost 5 bases; unmatched junction nucleotides: 10. The V gene is TRBV4-2, the J gene TRBJ2-3; TRBD2 aligns across 8 bases. Sequenced material: PBMCs. The receptor was derived from a woman aged 40-49 years in good health and CMV-seropositive. CDR3: CASSQEWSAGAGDTQYF. The DNA for the CDR3 is TGTGCCAGCAGCCAAGAGTGGTCAGCGGGGGCGGGAGATACGCAGTATTTT.